The 22 T cell receptor beta chains below come from one sample, sequenced in a study of cytomegalovirus exposure and HLA in healthy donors. In the PCR, 60 Vbeta and 13 Jbeta primers were used. Clones were read by immunoSEQ multiplex PCR, and TCRdb kept only the in-frame ones, dropping some. The sample contains around 92,000 clones, 65% to 75% of which appear only once. The sample comprised PBMCs. These receptor sequences come from a woman in her 70s in good health and CMV-seropositive.

This chain connects TRBV28 to TRBJ1-1; 8 bases agree with TRBD1. J gave up 0 bases and V 5 bases, and 11 bases lay outside the gene matches. This CDR3 has 17 residues. Germline V gene data show CDR1 as MDHEN and CDR2 as SYDVKM. DNA for the CDR3: TGTGCCAGCAGTCCGCCAGCAGGGGGCGCGCTGAACACTGAAGCTTTCTTT. It yields the protein CASSPPAGGALNTEAFF.

The J gene is TRBJ2-7, the V gene TRBV7-8, with D possibly TRBD2 on 6 matching bases. Germline CDR1 and CDR2: SGHVS and FQNEAQ. CDR3 length: 13 residues. V lost 7 bases and J 3 bases, leaving 13 bases between the germline ends. The CDR3 loop reads CASISGVFYEQYF. DNA of the CDR3: TGTGCCAGCATCTCGGGAGTTTTCTACGAGCAGTACTTC. The whole variable domain, remainder taken from reference TRBV7-8 and TRBJ2-7, is GAGVSQSPRYKVAKRGQDVALRCDPISGHVSLFWYQQALGQGPEFLTYFQNEAQLDKSGLPSDRFFAERPEGSVSTLKIQRTQQEDSAVYLCASISGVFYEQYFGPGTRLTVT.

The J gene is TRBJ2-7, the V gene TRBV27; 9 bases are a match to TRBD1. The CDR3 covers 15 residues. Trimming cost V 4 bases and J 3 bases; bases outside gene matches: 7. Germline lookup yields CDR1 MNHEY and CDR2 SMNVEV (reference sequence). For the CDR3, the DNA is TGTGCCAGCAGTTGGGGGACAGGGTCGGTCTACGAGCAGTACTTC. Translated: CASSWGTGSVYEQYF.

J is TRBJ2-1 and V is TRBV6-4, with a weak D call TRBD1 (6 bases). Trimming removed 4 bases from V and 4 bases from J, with 20 bases in between. The CDR3 totals 17 residues. The germline CDR1 and CDR2 sequences are MRHNA and SNTAGT. CDR3 nucleotide sequence: TGTGCCAGCAGTGCGGGGCTCGGACAGAGAGCTTACAATGAGCAGTTCTTC. Protein sequence: CASSAGLGQRAYNEQFF.

The CDR3 DNA follows: TGCGCCAGCAGGCCAAACAGGGCTGTGGGCACTGAAGCTTTCTTT. This translates into CASRPNRAVGTEAFF. The chain carries TRBV5-1 and TRBJ1-1, with a weak D call TRBD1 (6 bases). The V end was cut by 5 bases, the J end by 4 bases, with 18 bases between. The CDR3 has 15 residues. Germline loops: CDR1 SGHRS, CDR2 YFSETQ.

This rearrangement joins TRBV7-9 to TRBJ2-5, with 10 nucleotides matching TRBD1. Looked up from germline, CDR1 is SEHNR and CDR2 is FQNEAQ (reference sequence). Trimming at V came to 1 base and at J to 7 bases, leaving 6 bases not matched to a gene. There are 15 residues in the CDR3. The CDR3: CASSLGTGGYVTQYF. The CDR3 region has the DNA TGTGCCAGCAGCTTAGGGACAGGGGGTTATGTGACCCAGTACTTC.

The rearrangement links TRBV5-1 to TRBJ2-2, with D maybe TRBD1 (6 bases). Trimming left V 0 bases short and J 6 bases short, with 15 bases between. CDR1 is SGHRS and CDR2 is YFSETQ in the germline V gene. The CDR3 totals 16 residues. CDR3 region: CASSLEQGRMSGELFF. For the CDR3, the DNA is TGCGCCAGCAGCTTGGAACAGGGTAGGATGTCCGGGGAGCTGTTTTTT.

V and J are TRBV7-3 and TRBJ2-1; TRBD2 agrees at 8 bases. With 0 bases clipped from V and 6 bases from J, the junction kept 7 bases outside the gene matches. The CDR3 extends over 16 amino acids. Per the germline V gene, CDR1 is SGHTA and CDR2 is FQGTGA. The CDR3 spells CASSLTSGITRNEQFF. The CDR3 DNA reads as TGTGCCAGCAGCTTAACTAGCGGGATTACACGCAATGAGCAGTTCTTC.

The chain joins TRBV6-1 to TRBJ2-5; 15 nucleotides match TRBD2. Germline V lookup: CDR1 MNHNS, CDR2 SASEGT. The V segment lost 1 base and the J segment 10 bases; nucleotides outside the gene matches: 4. The CDR3 has 15 amino acids. This chain's CDR3 is CASSEEGGLAGGQYF. CDR3 coding DNA: TGTGCCAGCAGTGAAGAGGGGGGACTAGCGGGGGGCCAGTACTTC.

V usage is TRBV6-6 and J usage is TRBJ1-1; 7 bases map to TRBD1. The V gene end was trimmed by 6 bases and the J gene end by 4 bases; junction bases not matched to a gene: 8. CDR3 length: 14 amino acids. CDR1 is MNHNY, CDR2 SVGAGI, per germline (reference sequence). CDR3 nucleotides: TGTGCCAGCAGCCCTAGACAGGGAATCACTGAAGCTTTCTTT. Translation gives CASSPRQGITEAFF.

The V and J genes are TRBV9 and TRBJ2-7; TRBD2 aligns across 8 bases. CDR1 and CDR2 (germline): SGDLS, YYNGEE. This CDR3 contains 14 residues. With 5 bases clipped from V and 7 bases from J, the junction kept 11 bases outside the gene matches. The chain's CDR3 is CASSRGGAPGEQYF. The CDR3 coding sequence is TGTGCCAGCAGTCGGGGGGGGGCCCCCGGGGAGCAGTACTTC. Complete variable domain (other parts from reference TRBV9 and TRBJ2-7): DSGVTQTPKHLITATGQRVTLRCSPRSGDLSVYWYQQSLDQGLQFLIQYYNGEERAKGNILERFSAQQFPDLHSELNLSSLELGDSALYFCASSRGGAPGEQYFGPGTRLTVT.

This rearrangement joins TRBV19 to TRBJ2-5; 12 bases align to TRBD1. CDR1 and CDR2 (germline): LNHDA, SQIVND (reference sequence). The CDR3 is 14 residues long. V was pared by 3 bases and J by 5 bases, with 1 base of the junction left unmatched. CDR3 loop: CASSMGQGAETQYF. CDR3 coding DNA: TGTGCCAGTAGTATGGGACAGGGGGCGGAGACCCAGTACTTC.

The V gene is TRBV30, the J gene TRBJ2-5; D is possibly TRBD2 (5 bases). Germline lookup yields CDR1 GTSNPN and CDR2 SVGIG (reference sequence). The CDR3 length is 14 residues. V was clipped by 0 bases and J by 3 bases, with 11 bases between them. The chain's CDR3 is CAWSVTSGEETQYF. The CDR3 DNA is TGTGCCTGGAGTGTAACCTCCGGGGAAGAGACCCAGTACTTC. Looking up the rest from reference TRBV30 and TRBJ2-5 gives the full variable domain: SQTIHQWPATLVQPVGSPLSLECTVEGTSNPNLYWYRQAAGRGLQLLFYSVGIGQISSEVPQNLSASRPQDRQFILSSKKLLLSDSGFYLCAWSVTSGEETQYFGPGTRLLVL.

V is TRBV7-2 and J is TRBJ2-1; D unresolved. V lost 5 bases and J lost 0, with 11 bases in between. Per the germline V gene, CDR1 is SGHTA and CDR2 is FQGNSA. CDR3 length: 15 residues. CDR3 amino acids: CASSPVASSYNEQFF. For the CDR3, the DNA is TGTGCCAGCAGCCCCGTTGCGAGCTCCTACAATGAGCAGTTCTTC. Combining the CDR3 with reference TRBV7-2 and TRBJ2-1 gives the whole variable domain GAGVSQSPSNKVTEKGKDVELRCDPISGHTALYWYRQSLGQGLEFLIYFQGNSAPDKSGLPSDRFSAERTGGSVSTLTIQRTQQEDSAVYLCASSPVASSYNEQFFGPGTRLTVL.

The chain is built from TRBV27 and TRBJ2-7, with 7 bases identical to TRBD1. Germline CDR1 reads MNHEY; CDR2 reads SMNVEV (reference sequence). V was pared by 3 bases and J by 4 bases, with 9 bases of the junction left unmatched. The length of the CDR3 is 15 residues. The CDR3 sequence: CASSFLTGTTYEQYF. The CDR3 DNA reads TGTGCCAGCAGTTTCCTGACAGGGACGACGTACGAGCAGTACTTC.

The CDR3 protein is CASSSQGQETQYF. CDR3 nucleotides: TGTGCCAGCAGCTCTCAGGGACAAGAGACCCAGTACTTC. V gene TRBV7-9 combines with J gene TRBJ2-5, with a possible D match to TRBD1 (5 bases). V was cut by 4 bases and J by 2 bases, with 8 bases left in between. CDR1 SEHNR and CDR2 FQNEAQ come from the germline V gene (reference sequence). The CDR3 runs 13 residues.

This clone was picked up one time. The V gene is TRBV4-3, the J gene TRBJ1-6, with TRBD1 identical over 7 bases. The CDR3 covers 17 residues. Germline CDR1 LGHNA, CDR2 YSLEER. The V segment lost 2 bases and the J segment 5 bases; nucleotides outside the gene matches: 9. CDR3 protein: CASSQTARGQNNSPLHF. CDR3 in DNA: TGCGCCAGCAGCCAAACCGCCAGGGGACAGAATAATTCACCCCTCCACTTT.

The rearrangement links TRBV7-2 to TRBJ1-3, with 7 bases that match TRBD1. The CDR3 loop spans 16 amino acids. Germline CDR1 SGHTA, CDR2 FQGNSA. Trimming cost V 4 bases and J 0 bases; bases outside gene matches: 6. This CDR3 reads CASSSTGVFSGNTIYF. DNA of the CDR3: TGTGCCAGCAGCTCTACAGGGGTTTTCTCTGGAAACACCATATATTTT.

The sample holds one count of this clone. The chain recombines TRBV11-1 with TRBJ2-7; D perhaps matches TRBD1 (5 bases). The germline gives CDR1 SGHAT, CDR2 FQDESV (reference sequence). The CDR3 has 15 amino acids. V was shortened by 3 bases and J by 3 bases, with 15 bases between the two germline ends. The CDR3 DNA reads as TGTGCCAGCAGCTTTACAGGTGGGAATTACTACGAGCAGTACTTC. The encoded protein is CASSFTGGNYYEQYF.

The chain couples TRBV7-2 to TRBJ1-2; D not certain. The ends were cut back, 1 base at V and 1 base at J, with 7 bases in the middle. The CDR3 contains 14 residues. Looked up from germline, CDR1 is SGHTA and CDR2 is FQGNSA. CDR3 region: CASSLGDFNYGYTF. DNA of the CDR3: TGTGCCAGCAGCTTAGGAGACTTTAACTATGGCTACACCTTC.

The chain carries TRBV18 and TRBJ1-5; 10 bases line up with TRBD1. The germline gives CDR1 KGHSH, CDR2 LQKENI. This CDR3 contains 16 residues. After removal of 3 bases from V and 1 base from J, the junction contained 3 bases not matched to a gene. This CDR3 is CASSPRQGASNQPQHF. The CDR3 bases are TGTGCCAGCTCACCTCGACAGGGGGCGAGCAATCAGCCCCAGCATTTT.

V usage is TRBV29-1 and J usage is TRBJ1-4; 9 nucleotides match TRBD1. V gave up 3 bases and J gave up 5 bases; unmatched junction bases: 7. There are 15 residues in the CDR3. CDR1 and CDR2 (germline): SQVTM, ANQGSEA. CDR3 coding DNA: TGCAGCGTTGAGGTGTCCGGGACAGGGAATGAAAAACTGTTTTTT. Its translation: CSVEVSGTGNEKLFF.